In this sample, the clone carrying this T cell receptor beta chain turned up a few times. Its antigen is not known. The data originate from a study of cytomegalovirus exposure and HLA in healthy donors. Study-level points and caveats: TCR beta sequences numbering more than 15,000 were associated with HLA alleles at 0.05 false discovery rate in a later analysis.

Germline CDR1 and CDR2: MDHEN and SYDVKM. The CDR3 has 13 amino acids. Deletions cut 6 bases from V and 6 bases from J, with 12 bases between. 13 Jbeta primers and 60 Vbeta primers were used for the PCR. TCRdb keeps only in-frame clones here, not all; method: immunoSEQ multiplex PCR. The table records approximately 100,000 clones, about 80% of them present only once. Sequenced material: PBMCs. The gene calls are TRBV28 and TRBJ1-5; possible D gene TRBD1, 6 bases. The sequence derives from a man aged 40-49 years in good health and CMV-seronegative. CDR3 amino acids: CASSTGWGQPQHF. CDR3 DNA: TGTGCCAGCAGCACAGGGTGGGGTCAGCCCCAGCATTTT.